What follows are 16 T cell receptor beta chains derived from one specimen sequenced in a study of response to subunit inactivated influenza vaccine. TCRdb ran MiXCR on the RT-PCR reads and lists one entry per CDR3 protein. The sample has around 200,000 distinct CDR3 sequences; around 9% are singletons. Sequenced material: non-naive T cells sorted from PBMCs, taken on the day of vaccination. The receptor set was obtained from a man aged 45-60 years who received an inactivated influenza vaccine.

V usage is TRBV12-3 or TRBV12-4 and J usage is TRBJ1-2, with D hard to call. This CDR3 is built from 13 residues. Trimming cost V 5 bases and J 5 bases, with 12 bases left between them. The CDR3 nucleotides are TGTGCCAGCAGTGCCCCGTTGAGGTATGGCTACACCTTC. This translates into CASSAPLRYGYTF.

This chain links TRBV12-3 or TRBV12-4 with TRBJ1-1, with D hard to call. This CDR3 has 11 amino acids. V lost 1 base, J lost 10 bases, and 7 bases lay in between. The DNA of the CDR3 is TGTGCCAGCAGTTTAGGGGGAAGAGCTTTCTTT. It encodes CASSLGGRAFF.

This clonotype was counted a few times. The junction departs from germline at one end; a sequencing error may be responsible. The chain combines TRBV20-1 with TRBJ2-3; TRBD2 agrees at 7 bases. The germline CDR1 and CDR2 sequences are DFQATT and SNEGSKA (reference sequence). There are 16 residues in the CDR3. CDR3 DNA sequence: TGCTGTGCTAGAACAGGCCTAGCGGTGAAATCGGATACGCAGTATTTT. As protein: CCARTGLAVKSDTQYF.

This clonotype was counted at least ten times. The rearrangement joins TRBV18 to TRBJ2-7; 10 bases agree with TRBD2. Trimming at V came to 2 bases and at J to 4 bases, leaving 5 bases not matched to a gene. Germline V gene data show CDR1 as KGHSH and CDR2 as LQKENI. The CDR3 sequence is 15 residues long. As DNA, the CDR3 is TGTGCCAGCTCACCATCAGCGGGAGGGCCTTACGAGCAGTACTTC. Its translation: CASSPSAGGPYEQYF.

Only a few counts were recorded for this clonotype. The V and J genes are TRBV6-1 and TRBJ2-7; weak D call: TRBD1 (6 bases). This CDR3 spans 14 amino acids. CDR1 is MNHNS and CDR2 is SASEGT in the germline V gene. V lost 6 bases to trimming and J lost 2 bases, with 14 bases between them. The CDR3 region has the DNA TGTGCCAGCAGACTAGGGGACACCACCTACGAGCAGTACTTC. Amino acids: CASRLGDTTYEQYF.

This clonotype turned up a few times. This chain joins TRBV15 and TRBJ2-3, with a tentative D call TRBD2 (6 bases). Germline V lookup: CDR1 LNHNV, CDR2 YYDKDF (reference sequence). Trimming took off 1 base at V and 3 bases at J, with 11 bases between the two ends. The CDR3 spans 15 residues. The CDR3 DNA is TGTGCCACCAGCAGAGGGACTAAGGAAACAGATACGCAGTATTTT. Translation: CATSRGTKETDTQYF.

V gene TRBV20-1 combines with J gene TRBJ1-1; 9 bases map to TRBD1. CDR1 DFQATT and CDR2 SNEGSKA come from the germline V gene (reference sequence). The CDR3 length is 13 residues. Trimming removed 3 bases from V and 5 bases from J; junction bases left unmatched: 4. CDR3 residues: CSARDRGWTEAFF. Here the CDR3 DNA reads TGCAGTGCTAGGGACAGGGGATGGACTGAAGCTTTCTTT.

The genes are TRBV7-2 and TRBJ2-5; TRBD2 might be the D (5 bases). Trimming stripped 5 bases from V and 1 base from J, with 11 bases between. The CDR3 runs to 14 residues. Germline-derived CDR1 and CDR2 are SGHTA and FQGNSA. CDR3 protein: CASSPTRVQETQYF. CDR3 nucleotide sequence: TGTGCCAGCAGCCCTACGAGGGTCCAAGAGACCCAGTACTTC.

This clonotype appeared once. The chain couples TRBV12-3 or TRBV12-4 to TRBJ2-1; TRBD2 matches 10 bases. This CDR3 is 14 amino acids long. With 5 bases clipped from V and 6 bases from J, the junction kept 4 bases outside the gene matches. CDR3 amino acids: CASSRSSGGNEQFF. For the CDR3, the DNA is TGTGCCAGCAGTCGATCTAGCGGGGGCAATGAGCAGTTCTTC.

V is TRBV12-3 or TRBV12-4 and J is TRBJ1-1; the D is unclear. This CDR3 comprises 13 residues. Between the trimmed V and J ends, which lost 8 bases and 5 bases, there was a span of 15 bases. CDR3 in DNA: TGTGCCAGCGGCGGACTCCGGAGGACTGAAGCTTTCTTT. Translation gives CASGGLRRTEAFF.

This clonotype was seen at least ten times. CDR3 coding DNA: TGTGCCAGCAGCCCTCCCCCATACCGGACTTCGAAAAACATTCAGTACTTC. Its protein is CASSPPPYRTSKNIQYF. The rearrangement uses TRBV6-2 or TRBV6-3 and TRBJ2-4, with TRBD2 as a possible D gene (5 bases). With 6 bases removed from V and 4 bases from J, the gap between germline ends came to 22 bases. The V gene's germline CDR1 is MNHEY and CDR2 SVGEGT. This CDR3 has 17 residues.

This clonotype has just a few counts. This chain connects TRBV7-8 to TRBJ2-7; the D gene could be TRBD1 or TRBD2 (6 bases each). The germline V gene has CDR1 SGHVS and CDR2 FQNEAQ. This CDR3 region has 19 residues. The V end lost 4 bases, the J end lost 1 base, and 26 bases lay between the germline ends. As DNA, the CDR3 is TGTGCCAGCAGCTCCCGGGGAGGAGGACAGAACGCCCTATCCTACGAGCAGTACTTC. Its protein is CASSSRGGGQNALSYEQYF.

There are many counts of this clonotype. This chain joins TRBV6-1 and TRBJ2-7, with 10 bases aligning to TRBD1. This CDR3 has 16 amino acids. V lost 7 bases, J lost 2 bases, and 11 bases stayed unmatched. Germline V lookup: CDR1 MNHNS, CDR2 SASEGT. This chain's CDR3 is CASMKGAGQGPYEQYF. The DNA of the CDR3 is TGTGCCAGCATGAAAGGTGCGGGACAGGGGCCCTACGAGCAGTACTTC.

This clonotype was found a few times. The genes are TRBV28 and TRBJ2-7; D is unresolved. V was trimmed by 1 base and J by 0 bases, leaving 7 bases between them. CDR3 length equals 14 residues. CDR1 MDHEN and CDR2 SYDVKM come from the germline V gene. CDR3 sequence: CASSLLGYSYEQYF. The CDR3 DNA sequence: TGTGCCAGCAGTTTATTAGGGTACTCCTACGAGCAGTACTTC.

The table lists this clonotype with many counts. The chain joins TRBV18 to TRBJ1-4; D is perhaps TRBD1 (5 bases). The V gene's germline CDR1 is KGHSH and CDR2 LQKENI. Trimming stripped 3 bases from V and 10 bases from J, with 15 bases between. The CDR3 covers 14 residues. The CDR3 DNA reads TGTGCCAGCTCACCTGGGACCCCAAGTACAAAACTGTTTTTT. Translating it yields CASSPGTPSTKLFF.

The table lists this clonotype with a few counts. The rearrangement uses TRBV6-1 and TRBJ2-3; 8 bases line up with TRBD2. CDR3 length: 16 residues. V was clipped by 5 bases and J by 1 base; unmatched bases: 8. Germline CDR1 MNHNS, CDR2 SASEGT. CDR3 sequence reads: CASSTGGRGGTDTQYF. The CDR3 coding sequence is TGTGCCAGCAGTACGGGGGGGAGGGGAGGCACAGATACGCAGTATTTT.